This T cell receptor (beta chain) derives from a study of cytomegalovirus exposure and HLA in healthy donors (TCRdb year 2017). Turning to the overall study: In an earlier analysis of approximately 500 of the donors, 250 to 350 Gb of sequence data and 90 million to 120 million unique TCR beta sequences from approximately 180 million T cells were reported. All discovery cohort repertoires had been generated using a single sequencing platform. The genetic ancestry cluster associated with self-reported Caucasian donors included roughly four fifths of the roughly 400 genotyped donors. Rather than drawing on any new phenotypic data, the later analysis identified candidate immune exposures from TCR beta sequences and the way those sequences occurred across donors. Among some 400 genotyped donors of the cohort, an average of about 240,000 unique TCR beta nucleotide sequences was sequenced per donor, of which about 20% were non-productive. In an earlier analysis of around 540 of the donors, high-throughput TCR beta sequencing was used to judge whether each TCR beta V gene segment behaved as functional or pseudogenic. Genome-wide SNP genotypes for about 60% of the roughly 670 donors were used in a later genetic analysis, which treated that subset as a discovery cohort. To predict cytomegalovirus infection status, the study combined high-throughput TCR immunosequencing, statistical association of individual TCRs with disease status, and machine learning. A separate validation cohort of about 110 different subjects was used in addition to the 666-subject first cohort. A later analysis re-analyzed previously published TCR beta repertoires from roughly 630 donors and added high-resolution HLA genotyping to study TCR occurrence patterns. Approximately 300 gigabases of sequencing data and tens of millions of unique TCR sequences made up an early release that covered several hundred HLA-typed donors. Class I and class II HLA loci were covered by the typing at four-digit resolution. Donor age, sex, ethnicity and CMV serostatus were collected together with the repertoire data. The number of typed donors differed by locus: about 620-640 for A, B, C, DRB1 and DQB1; approximately 540 for DQA1; approximately 610 for DPA1; and roughly 470 for DPB1. The study used immunosequencing to profile the T cell repertoires of 666 subjects and linked those repertoires to cytomegalovirus serostatus. Because of strong linkage in the cohort, five DR-DQ haplotypes were treated as single units for association and clustering. The study aimed to test whether signatures of past pathogen exposure could be identified by cataloging public T cell receptors. The study at large found these results: A cluster of highly shared sequence variants was judged likely to represent a technical artifact of the sequencing pipeline. A later analysis found that TCR association rates varied across HLA loci, with DRB1 alleles showing the most associated TCRs and HLA-C alleles the fewest. A later analysis reported that several top co-occurrence clusters appeared linked to parvovirus B19, influenza, CMV and Epstein-Barr virus. Around 16 rarely observed V segments, including chromosome 9 orphons, were excluded from the earlier analysis of some 590 of the donors because counts were too low. In a later genetic analysis, a missense DCLRE1C variant was associated with V-gene and J-gene trimming of TCR beta chains, and the association was replicated in an independent cohort. A further reported finding was that TCR beta sequences accurately predicted the HLA-A and HLA-B alleles for most subjects in the first cohort. Most CMV-associated TCR beta chains appeared to be HLA-restricted in a later analysis, and the HLA associations seemed to be driven largely by CMV exposure. The classifier was reported to diagnose cytomegalovirus status with high specificity and sensitivity in both the original cohort and the validation cohort. An earlier analysis of 450 to 750 of the donors showed that most TCR beta V segments appeared in productive rearrangements either about 87% or about 30% of the time, which broadly matched IMGT annotations. Immune exposure information for the cohort was limited to CMV serostatus. Assigning TCR associations to individual alleles was difficult when HLA alleles, especially DR and DQ, strongly co-occurred. In a later analysis, HLA-associated TCR beta chains were found to be more clonally expanded and to have lower generation probabilities than equally common non-associated chains. Some IMGT-functional V segments, including TRBV6-2 and TRBV6-3, could not be distinguished by the 87-base-pair reads and were therefore excluded. A later analysis associated about 18,000 TCR beta sequences with specific HLA alleles at a false discovery rate of 0.05. In the study, 164 TCR beta chains were listed as associated with cytomegalovirus. Correlated functional status among segregating V segments might reflect linkage disequilibrium, but an unknown experimental factor could not be ruled out. The cohort was sequenced for TCR beta chains only, and without alpha or paired-chain data the features that could be detected were limited. Because HLA typing was unavailable for some donors at each locus, only the typed subset was used in association tests. It was suggested by the authors that the approach could potentially be generalized to other disease states and immunological phenotypes. A few of the identified cytomegalovirus-associated TCR beta chains were confirmed in vitro to be specific for cytomegalovirus antigens. In a later genetic analysis, fewer N-insertions in productive TCRs were reported among donors in an Asian-associated ancestry cluster than the roughly 670-donor mean. Most TCR sequences were observed very rarely across donors, whereas some public TCRs were present in many individuals. Roughly uniform sequencing depth across donors was assumed in presence/absence analyses, although this assumption may not hold.

V is clipped by 0 bases and J by 3 bases, and the sequence between their germline boundaries is 13 bases long. CDR1 and CDR2, looked up from the germline V gene, are SGHRS and YFSETQ. The CDR3 starts with the cysteine, ends with the phenylalanine, and has 16 residues. Only the CDR3 part of the read is kept: 48 bases, read in frame from the first base. As concerns this clone: Its antigen has not been determined. Base-call qualities are not available, and no considerably larger clone is one nucleotide away.

The library relied on the immunoSEQ multiplex PCR assay. The multiplex PCR relied on a mix of 60 forward primers for TCR Vbeta segments and 13 reverse primers for TCR Jbeta segments. The CDR3 region of rearranged TCR beta genes was amplified from genomic DNA by a multiplex PCR assay. Amplified TCR beta libraries were sequenced as 87-base-pair reads on the Illumina HiSeq System. Per the authors' processing: Across the 670 or so repertoires, a later analysis counted roughly 77 million unique TCR beta chains, about 10 million of which were shared by at least two donors. To remove PCR and sequencing errors, raw reads were error-corrected and collapsed into unique sequences using a nearest-neighbor algorithm that merged closely related sequences. V, D and J gene segments were assigned by aligning CDR3 sequences to IMGT reference sequences. Each retained sequence needed at least a six-nucleotide match to both a V gene segment and a J gene segment. A rearrangement was called productive if the CDR3 had no stop codons and remained in frame with V and J, and every other rearrangement was called non-productive. CDR3 was defined by IMGT convention, running from the second conserved V-encoded cysteine to the conserved J-encoded phenylalanine. The earlier analysis of 450 to 750 of the donors excluded any sequence lacking an unambiguous match to a single V gene segment. In an earlier analysis of a few hundred of the donors, a V segment was called functional when productive rearrangements were above 56.7%, and segregating when the standard deviation between donors exceeded 5%. A statistical classification framework was built for diagnosing cytomegalovirus status from the catalog of TCR beta chain sequences. In a later analysis, TCR nucleotide sequences were compared against IMGT/GENE-DB human TR gene sequences so that V and J genes could be assigned. The TCRdist pipeline was used in a later analysis to assign CDR3 sequences and most-parsimonious VDJ recombination scenarios. In a later analysis, every TCR beta chain was defined by the combination of its CDR3 amino acid sequence and its V-gene family, and reads without a unique V-gene family were dropped. To address suspected cross-contamination and a sequencing artifact, a later analysis removed 592 highly shared, low-generation-probability nucleotide sequences. A later analysis calculated a clonal expansion index for each public chain from normalized within-repertoire ranks of inferred template counts. A later analysis computed generation probabilities with a VDJ recombination model fitted to out-of-frame rearrangements, and checked the results against IGoR. Hypergeometric tests were used in a later analysis to score TCR-TCR, TCR-HLA and TCR-CMV co-occurrence, with a repertoire-size bias correction applied to the TCR pairs. To estimate false discovery rates, a later analysis permuted the HLA or CMV assignments 20 times. In a later analysis, co-occurring TCRs were grouped using DBSCAN, and TCRdist sequence similarity was added for clustering within HLA-allele-positive subsets. For co-occurrence clustering, repertoires with fewer than 30,000 or more than 120,000 public chains were excluded, along with several repertoires with anomalous nucleotide sharing. TCRdb's version of the immuneACCESS table is confined to in-frame rearrangements and falls short of the full clone set. An unresolved V gene accounts for under half of the shortfall where checked; the remainder is of unknown origin. V, J and clone size are taken as reported in that table, and D and trimming were inferred from the DNA itself. This sample has roughly 90,000 clones in its table, and around 68% of those were observed once. The ten largest clones capture 20% to 25% of the sample.

The cohort was made up of approximately 670 healthy bone marrow donors. All cohort members were sampled while nominally healthy, although unrecorded immune exposures were likely present. The donor was CMV seropositive and was included in the group of 300 or so seropositive cohort members. Every donor gave a peripheral blood sample, and the peripheral blood mononuclear cells from that sample were used for TCR beta sequencing. Genomic DNA extraction from the blood cell samples was performed with the Qiagen DNeasy Blood Extraction Kit. Sample: PBMCs. Recombination joined TRBV5-1 with TRBJ2-1; the D gene is perhaps TRBD2, on 6 matching bases. The receptor's source is a man aged 25-45 years in good health and CMV-seropositive. At the DNA level, the sequence is TGCGCCAGCAGCTTGGTGGAGGGCTCTCTCTACAATGAGCAGTTCTTC. This yields the protein CASSLVEGSLYNEQFF.